The 23 T cell receptor beta chains below all came from one sample that was sequenced in a study of T cells in Graves' hyperthyroidism and ophthalmopathy (dated by TCRdb to about 2019). The library was made by multiplex PCR. Sequencing instrument: Illumina HiSeq 2000. The TCR beta CDR3 regions were amplified from the RNA transcripts. The TCR CDR3 was subjected to a first round of RT-PCR using the HTBI primer set and the Qiagen OneStep RT-PCR kit. In TCRdb, the public reads were trimmed at Q25 with fastp and aligned with MiXCR, with productive beta chains retained. Every entry covers one CDR3 protein and lists the most common genes and DNA from its rows. The sample data list about 160,000 distinct CDR3 sequences, and 9.4% of these were observed just once. The leading ten clones occupy roughly a fifth of the sample. The sequenced material came from blood. The receptors here all came from a woman aged 18-29 years with Graves' hyperthyroidism that later progressed to Graves' ophthalmopathy.

Many counts were recorded for this clonotype. The chain employs TRBV28 and TRBJ1-5, with 7 bases fitting TRBD1. Germline CDR1 is MDHEN and CDR2 is SYDVKM. With V trimmed by 6 bases and J by 6 bases, 2 bases remained unmatched. The CDR3 is made up of 12 amino acids. The CDR3 coding sequence is TGTGCCAGCAGGACAGGGAGTCAGCCCCAGCATTTT. As protein: CASRTGSQPQHF.

This clonotype appeared many times. The chain joins TRBV2 to TRBJ2-7; 13 nucleotides align to TRBD2. V lost 6 bases and J lost 4; bases outside the gene matches: 6. The CDR3 sequence is 15 residues long. Germline lookup yields CDR1 SNHLY and CDR2 FYNNEI. DNA of the CDR3: TGTGCCAGCAGGGCCCGGACTAGCGGGAGTTACGAGCAGTACTTC. This encodes CASRARTSGSYEQYF.

This clonotype was counted only a few times. The V gene is TRBV5-1, the J gene TRBJ1-2, with D uncertain. The ends were cut back, 3 bases at V and 3 bases at J, with 6 bases in the middle. The CDR3 extends over 12 amino acids. Per the germline V gene, CDR1 is SGHRS and CDR2 is YFSETQ. CDR3 nucleotides: TGCGCCAGCAGCTCACCATACTATGGCTACACCTTC. Its translation: CASSSPYYGYTF.

This clonotype was counted many times. The genes are TRBV3-1 and TRBJ1-6; D call uncertain. This CDR3 contains 12 residues. The V gene lost 0 bases and the J gene lost 6 bases, with 0 bases spanning the gap. Germline V CDR1 and CDR2: LGHDT, YNNKEL (reference sequence). CDR3 sequence reads: CASSQDNSPLHF. The CDR3 DNA reads as TGTGCCAGCAGCCAAGATAATTCACCCCTCCACTTT.

This clonotype was recorded at least ten times. The chain couples TRBV11-1 to TRBJ2-5; D possibly corresponds to TRBD1 (6 bases). Germline V CDR1 and CDR2: SGHAT, FQDESV (reference sequence). The CDR3 loop spans 16 amino acids. The V and J ends lost 3 bases and 5 bases respectively, with 19 bases between them. The CDR3 DNA reads TGTGCCAGCAGCTTGGTTGGGCAGGGGATTGTGGAGACCCAGTACTTC. Encoded protein: CASSLVGQGIVETQYF.

This clonotype was recorded at least ten times. CDR3 bases: TGTGCCAGCAGCCGGGAGACAGGGGATGGAGAGACCCAGTACTTC. Its protein product is CASSRETGDGETQYF. The V and J genes are TRBV12-3 or TRBV12-4 and TRBJ2-5, with 8 nucleotides matching TRBD1. J lost 4 bases, V lost 6 bases, and 10 bases had no gene match. The CDR3 length is 15 residues.

This clonotype was counted a few times. The chain combines TRBV4-1 with TRBJ1-3; D uncertain. V was cut by 3 bases and J by 2 bases, with 11 bases left in between. Germline V lookup: CDR1 MGHRA, CDR2 YSYEKL. CDR3 length equals 15 residues. The CDR3 nucleotides are TGCGCCAGCAGCCATTCGCGGCCGACTGGAAACACCATATATTTT. Protein product: CASSHSRPTGNTIYF.

This chain connects TRBV11-2 to TRBJ1-1; 9 positions agree with TRBD1. The trim removed 3 bases at V and 1 base at J, leaving 6 bases unmatched. The CDR3 spans 16 residues. CDR1 and CDR2 from the germline V gene are SGHAT and FQNNGV. CDR3 sequence reads: CASSLTGTGPNTEAFF. As DNA, the CDR3 is TGTGCCAGCAGCTTGACCGGGACAGGGCCGAACACTGAAGCTTTCTTT.

The sample holds a few counts of this clonotype. This chain joins TRBV4-2 and TRBJ1-1, with D hard to call. The V gene's germline CDR1 is LGHNA and CDR2 YNFKEQ. The CDR3 totals 13 residues. With 2 bases removed from V and 4 bases from J, the gap between germline ends came to 8 bases. The CDR3 region has the DNA TGTGCCAGCAGCCAAAGGTTGAGCACTGAAGCTTTCTTT. Its protein is CASSQRLSTEAFF.

This clonotype has at least ten counts. The chain carries TRBV2 and TRBJ2-1, with 11 bases lining up with TRBD2. Germline values: CDR1 SNHLY, CDR2 FYNNEI. The CDR3 loop spans 16 amino acids. Trimming at V came to 6 bases and at J to 3 bases, leaving 7 bases not matched to a gene. In DNA, the CDR3 is TGTGCCAGCAGCCTTAGCGGGGGGGCCCTCTACAATGAGCAGTTCTTC. Protein product: CASSLSGGALYNEQFF.

The sample holds many counts of this clonotype. The chain recombines TRBV24-1 with TRBJ2-1; maybe TRBD2 (6 bases). V lost 4 bases and J lost 5, with 14 bases in between. In germline, CDR1 is KGHDR, CDR2 SFDVKD. The CDR3 has 15 residues. The CDR3 loop is CATSDPTSPDNEQFF. The CDR3 DNA is TGTGCCACCAGTGACCCTACTAGCCCCGACAATGAGCAGTTCTTC.

This clonotype was counted many times. V usage is TRBV30 and J usage is TRBJ1-2, with D unresolved. CDR3 length: 13 amino acids. V gave up 1 base and J gave up 4 bases, with 10 bases separating them. Looked up from germline, CDR1 is GTSNPN and CDR2 is SVGIG (reference sequence). The CDR3 DNA sequence: TGTGCCTGGAGTGGGACGGTGGGCTATGGCTACACCTTC. Amino acids: CAWSGTVGYGYTF.

Many counts were recorded for this clonotype. The rearrangement joins TRBV2 to TRBJ1-4, with 11 bases matching TRBD1. The CDR3 covers 17 residues. Looked up from germline, CDR1 is SNHLY and CDR2 is FYNNEI. The V and J ends lost 4 bases and 2 bases, in that order; junction bases with no gene match: 6. The chain's CDR3 is CASSADRGLLTNEKLFF. CDR3 bases: TGTGCCAGCAGTGCGGACAGGGGGCTCTTGACTAATGAAAAACTGTTTTTT.

This clonotype was found many times. This sequence joins TRBV6-6 and TRBJ2-1; 12 bases are a match to TRBD2. There are 16 residues in the CDR3. Trimming cost V 2 bases and J 8 bases; bases outside gene matches: 7. The germline V gene has CDR1 MNHNY and CDR2 SVGAGI (reference sequence). The CDR3 region is CASSYHTSGGRYEQFF. CDR3 bases: TGTGCCAGCAGTTACCACACTAGCGGGGGGCGTTATGAGCAGTTCTTC.

This clonotype was recorded many times. The chain recombines TRBV27 with TRBJ2-5; 9 nucleotides line up with TRBD2. Losses at the gene ends were 5 bases for V and 2 bases for J; bases not matched to a gene: 9. Germline V gene data show CDR1 as MNHEY and CDR2 as SMNVEV (reference sequence). The CDR3 has 16 amino acids. CDR3 DNA sequence: TGTGCCAGCAGTCCCTCTAGCGGGGAAGTTCAAGAGACCCAGTACTTC. This encodes CASSPSSGEVQETQYF.

The V gene is TRBV19, the J gene TRBJ1-1; D might be TRBD1 (5 bases). CDR3 length: 14 amino acids. V was trimmed by 6 bases and J by 1 base, leaving 12 bases between them. Germline assignment: CDR1 LNHDA and CDR2 SQIVND (reference sequence). The CDR3 here is CASSPGHTNTEAFF. CDR3 bases: TGTGCCAGTAGCCCAGGACACACGAACACTGAAGCTTTCTTT.

The gene calls are TRBV12-3 or TRBV12-4 and TRBJ2-3; the match to TRBD2 covers 7 bases. Trimming at V came to 8 bases and at J to 6 bases, leaving 2 bases not matched to a gene. The CDR3 totals 11 residues. CDR3 DNA: TGTGCCAGCCTGGGGGGGGATACGCAGTATTTT. It yields the protein CASLGGDTQYF.

To note about this clonotype: A much larger clone lies one base from this, so it may be a read error. This sequence joins TRBV28 and TRBJ2-5, with 12 positions matching TRBD2. Germline V gene lookup returns CDR1 MDHEN and CDR2 SYDVKM. The CDR3 is 15 residues long. CDR3 coding DNA: TGTGCCAGCAGTTCCCAGACTAGCGGGGGAGAGACCCGGTACTTC. It translates to CASSSQTSGGETRYF.

This clonotype was seen many times. The chain carries TRBV28 and TRBJ2-3; 7 bases are a match to TRBD2. The CDR3 contains 16 residues. CDR1 MDHEN and CDR2 SYDVKM come from the germline V gene. Germline trimming cut 3 bases from V and 8 bases from J; bases unmatched to any gene: 14. The CDR3 is CASSFIAGGARGTQYF. The CDR3 coding sequence is TGTGCCAGCAGTTTTATAGCGGGCGGTGCAAGGGGTACGCAGTATTTT.

This clonotype came up a few times. This rearrangement joins TRBV20-1 to TRBJ2-1; 13 bases map to TRBD2. With V trimmed by 3 bases and J by 8 bases, 7 bases remained unmatched. The V gene's germline CDR1 is DFQATT and CDR2 SNEGSKA (reference sequence). CDR3 length equals 15 residues. The CDR3 sequence: CSASQTSGRWDEQFF. As DNA, the CDR3 is TGCAGTGCTAGTCAGACTAGCGGGAGGTGGGATGAGCAGTTCTTC.

This sequence joins TRBV5-5 and TRBJ1-2; D gene uncertain. This CDR3 is built from 16 residues. With 2 bases removed from V and 0 bases from J, the gap between germline ends came to 14 bases. Germline V gene lookup returns CDR1 SGHKS and CDR2 YYEKEE (reference sequence). This CDR3 reads CASSFVPQASNYGYTF. DNA for the CDR3: TGTGCCAGCAGCTTTGTCCCCCAAGCCTCTAACTATGGCTACACCTTC. Using reference TRBV5-5 and TRBJ1-2 for the parts outside the CDR3, the full variable domain is DAGVTQSPTHLIKTRGQQVTLRCSPISGHKSVSWYQQVLGQGPQFIFQYYEKEERGRGNFPDRFSARQFPNYSSELNVNALLLGDSALYLCASSFVPQASNYGYTFGSGTRLTVV.

This clonotype was counted only a few times. V and J are TRBV24-1 and TRBJ2-1; tentatively, D is TRBD1 or TRBD2 (5 bases each). With 4 bases removed from V and 3 bases from J, the gap between germline ends came to 12 bases. The CDR3 totals 15 residues. Germline V gene lookup returns CDR1 KGHDR and CDR2 SFDVKD. This chain's CDR3 is CATSDTRDGYNEQFF. The CDR3 DNA follows: TGTGCCACCAGTGACACCCGGGACGGCTACAATGAGCAGTTCTTC.

This clonotype was recorded a few times. The chain combines TRBV4-2 with TRBJ2-7, with D maybe TRBD1 (6 bases). Trimming took 3 bases from V and 4 from J, leaving 16 bases between them. Germline CDR1 and CDR2: LGHNA and YNFKEQ. The CDR3 covers 15 residues. The CDR3 is CASSQETGGTYEQYF. CDR3 in DNA: TGTGCCAGCAGCCAGGAGACAGGAGGTACTTACGAGCAGTACTTC.